These 21 T cell receptor beta chains were all obtained from the same sample, sequenced in a study of cytomegalovirus exposure and HLA in healthy donors. Libraries were prepared by immunoSEQ multiplex PCR; TCRdb keeps only in-frame clonotypes and omits some of them. The sample consists of approximately 200,000 clones, 75% to 95% of them appearing once. Sequenced: PBMCs. The receptors derive from a woman in her late teens or twenties in good health and CMV-seronegative.

The chain joins TRBV2 to TRBJ2-5, with D possibly TRBD2 on 5 matching bases. This CDR3 contains 15 residues. Germline values: CDR1 SNHLY, CDR2 FYNNEI. Trimming removed 6 bases from V and 1 base from J, with 15 bases in between. CDR3 DNA: TGTGCCAGCAGCCAGATCAGCGGCATCCAAGAGACCCAGTACTTC. As protein: CASSQISGIQETQYF. Full variable domain (rest looked up from reference TRBV2 and TRBJ2-5): EPEVTQTPSHQVTQMGQEVILRCVPISNHLYFYWYRQILGQKVEFLVSFYNNEISEKSEIFDDQFSVERPDGSNFTLKIRSTKLEDSAMYFCASSQISGIQETQYFGPGTRLLVL.

The CDR3, as DNA: TGTGCCAGCAGGCCTACACAGGGAATAGGTTCACCCCTCCACTTT. Amino acids: CASRPTQGIGSPLHF. The chain uses TRBV6-5 and TRBJ1-6; tentative D call: TRBD1 (6 bases). The V end lost 6 bases, the J end lost 9 bases, and 18 bases lay between the germline ends. CDR3 length equals 15 residues. Germline CDR1 MNHEY, CDR2 SVGAGI.

In this sample, this clone turned up once. The chain recombines TRBV10-3 with TRBJ1-5; D remains ambiguous. Deletions cut 0 bases from V and 4 bases from J, with 4 bases between. The CDR3 loop spans 13 amino acids. The germline gives CDR1 ENHRY, CDR2 SYGVKD. The chain's CDR3 is CAISESRNQPQHF. The DNA for the CDR3 is TGTGCCATCAGTGAGTCGCGGAATCAGCCCCAGCATTTT.

This clone was counted a single time. V and J are TRBV27 and TRBJ2-2, with D maybe TRBD2 (6 bases). Germline V CDR1 and CDR2: MNHEY, SMNVEV (reference sequence). V was clipped by 6 bases and J by 2 bases, with 10 bases between them. The CDR3 contains 14 residues. CDR3: CASRREINTGELFF. The CDR3 nucleotides are TGTGCCAGCAGACGGGAGATTAACACCGGGGAGCTGTTTTTT.

The chain has TRBV7-2 and TRBJ2-7, with D possibly matching TRBD2 (6 bases). The CDR3 consists of 15 residues. From germline, CDR1 is SGHTA and CDR2 FQGNSA. With 5 bases removed from V and 7 bases from J, the gap between germline ends came to 21 bases. CDR3 nucleotides: TGTGCCAGCAGCCCAGGTCCGGGAGCCCCCTGGGAGCAGTACTTC. The encoded protein is CASSPGPGAPWEQYF. Combining the CDR3 with reference TRBV7-2 and TRBJ2-7 gives the whole variable domain GAGVSQSPSNKVTEKGKDVELRCDPISGHTALYWYRQSLGQGLEFLIYFQGNSAPDKSGLPSDRFSAERTGGSVSTLTIQRTQQEDSAVYLCASSPGPGAPWEQYFGPGTRLTVT.

The CDR3 nucleotides are TGTGCCAGCAGCGTAGACCCACGACAGGATAGCTATGGCTACACCTTC. Protein sequence: CASSVDPRQDSYGYTF. The J gene is TRBJ1-2, the V gene TRBV9; tentatively, D is TRBD1 (6 bases). The CDR3 extends over 16 amino acids. Between the trimmed V and J ends, which lost 0 bases and 4 bases, there was a span of 16 bases. Per the germline V gene, CDR1 is SGDLS and CDR2 is YYNGEE.

The CDR3 here is CASSLGGGGNQPQHF. The CDR3 DNA sequence: TGTGCCAGCAGCTTAGGGGGGGGAGGCAATCAGCCCCAGCATTTT. This chain connects TRBV7-2 to TRBJ1-5, with D possibly being TRBD1 (5 bases). This CDR3 is 15 amino acids long. Per the germline V gene, CDR1 is SGHTA and CDR2 is FQGNSA. The V end was cut by 1 base, the J end by 2 bases, with 9 bases between.

This clone was observed once. The chain combines TRBV13 with TRBJ1-1; tentatively, D is TRBD1 (6 bases). Germline V lookup: CDR1 PRHDT, CDR2 FYEKMQ (reference sequence). CDR3 length: 15 residues. V gave up 0 bases and J gave up 3 bases, with 11 bases separating them. The CDR3 protein is CASSLGPRQDTEAFF. The CDR3 DNA reads TGTGCCAGCAGCTTAGGCCCCCGACAGGACACTGAAGCTTTCTTT.

This clone was found a few times. CDR3 nucleotides: TGTGCCAGCAGCGCGACAGATAACTATGGCTACACCTTC. Translated, it gives CASSATDNYGYTF. This chain uses TRBV7-9 with TRBJ1-2; D is possibly TRBD1 (5 bases). V lost 5 bases and J lost 1, with 8 bases in between. Germline V gene data show CDR1 as SEHNR and CDR2 as FQNEAQ (reference sequence). The CDR3 runs to 13 residues.

The V and J genes are TRBV6-5 and TRBJ1-1; 10 nucleotides line up with TRBD1. The CDR3 has 13 amino acids. The ends lost 7 bases at V and 3 bases at J; junction bases unmatched: 2. Germline CDR1 is MNHEY and CDR2 is SVGAGI. The CDR3 here is CASIGTGDTEAFF. The CDR3 DNA sequence: TGTGCCAGCATAGGGACAGGGGACACTGAAGCTTTCTTT.

The chain joins TRBV5-1 to TRBJ2-7; 8 bases are a match to TRBD1. After removal of 0 bases from V and 2 bases from J, the junction contained 1 base not matched to a gene. Germline V gene lookup returns CDR1 SGHRS and CDR2 YFSETQ. The CDR3 runs to 14 residues. As DNA, the CDR3 is TGCGCCAGCAGCTTGGTCAGGGGGCCCTACGAGCAGTACTTC. Translation: CASSLVRGPYEQYF. Combining the CDR3 with reference TRBV5-1 and TRBJ2-7 gives the whole variable domain KAGVTQTPRYLIKTRGQQVTLSCSPISGHRSVSWYQQTPGQGLQFLFEYFSETQRNKGNFPGRFSGRQFSNSRSEMNVSTLELGDSALYLCASSLVRGPYEQYFGPGTRLTVT.

This chain connects TRBV28 to TRBJ1-2; 7 bases are a match to TRBD1. CDR3 length: 14 amino acids. J gave up 1 base and V 8 bases, and 7 bases lay outside the gene matches. Germline CDR1 is MDHEN and CDR2 is SYDVKM. For the CDR3, the DNA is TGTGCCAGCCTTGAGGGGACAGATAACTATGGCTACACCTTC. The encoded protein is CASLEGTDNYGYTF.

V usage is TRBV19 and J usage is TRBJ1-4; TRBD1 might be the D (6 bases). CDR3 length equals 13 residues. Germline V CDR1 and CDR2: LNHDA, SQIVND (reference sequence). The germline V and J ends were trimmed by 9 bases and 7 bases, with 15 bases remaining between them. As DNA, the CDR3 is TGTGCCAGCACAGGGTGGGAAGGTGAAAAACTGTTTTTT. It is translated as CASTGWEGEKLFF.

A word on this clone: The sample contains more than one DNA sequence encoding this CDR3. The chain uses TRBV5-1 and TRBJ1-5; D is unclear. This CDR3 has 14 residues. CDR1 and CDR2 (germline): SGHRS, YFSETQ. V lost 0 bases and J 4 bases, leaving 8 bases between the germline ends. CDR3 coding DNA: TGCGCCAGCAGCTTGGATGGCGGAAATCAGCCCCAGCATTTT. Encoded protein: CASSLDGGNQPQHF.

V and J are TRBV7-2 and TRBJ2-3; 10 bases fit TRBD2. The CDR3 is 16 amino acids. Germline CDR1 reads SGHTA; CDR2 reads FQGNSA. The J segment lost 2 bases and the V segment lost 2 bases, leaving 4 bases of the junction unmatched. The CDR3 region is CASSLRLAGDTDTQYF. In nucleotides, the CDR3 is TGTGCCAGCAGCTTAAGGCTAGCGGGGGACACAGATACGCAGTATTTT.

The V gene is TRBV30, the J gene TRBJ1-1, with TRBD1 identical over 8 bases. Germline V lookup: CDR1 GTSNPN, CDR2 SVGIG (reference sequence). J lost 6 bases, V lost 2 bases, and 8 bases had no gene match. CDR3 length: 14 amino acids. CDR3 protein: CAWSRDGQGAEAFF. CDR3 DNA: TGTGCCTGGAGTCGTGACGGACAGGGTGCTGAAGCTTTCTTT.

This rearrangement joins TRBV4-1 to TRBJ1-5; TRBD1 matches 8 bases. Germline loops: CDR1 MGHRA, CDR2 YSYEKL. The CDR3 has 15 residues. V gave up 1 base and J gave up 6 bases; unmatched junction bases: 5. CDR3 in DNA: TGCGCCAGCAGCCAAGGGGGACAGGTTGGTCAGCCCCAGCATTTT. Encoded protein: CASSQGGQVGQPQHF.

The V gene is TRBV27, the J gene TRBJ2-1; 9 nucleotides match TRBD2. Per the germline V gene, CDR1 is MNHEY and CDR2 is SMNVEV (reference sequence). The CDR3 length is 13 residues. V shed 5 bases and J 10 bases; nucleotides not matched to a gene: 6. The CDR3 is CASSISTSGEQFF. The CDR3 DNA reads as TGTGCCAGCAGTATCTCGACTAGCGGAGAGCAGTTCTTC.

V gene TRBV6-1 combines with J gene TRBJ2-1, with D tentatively TRBD1 (5 bases). Trimming removed 7 bases from V and 9 bases from J, with 19 bases in between. Per germline, CDR1 MNHNS and CDR2 SASEGT. The CDR3 has 14 residues. This CDR3 reads CASILSAMGREQFF. The CDR3, as DNA: TGTGCCAGCATTCTTAGTGCTATGGGGCGTGAGCAGTTCTTC.

This chain joins TRBV9 and TRBJ2-1; D perhaps matches TRBD2 (6 bases). This CDR3 region has 16 residues. Trimming removed 0 bases at V and 4 bases at J, with 14 bases between. Per germline, CDR1 SGDLS and CDR2 YYNGEE. The CDR3 sequence: CASSVAPLARYNEQFF. The CDR3 nucleotides read TGTGCCAGCAGCGTAGCGCCCCTAGCGCGGTACAATGAGCAGTTCTTC.

The genes are TRBV6-1 and TRBJ2-5; D gene uncertain. The CDR3 runs to 14 residues. CDR1 MNHNS and CDR2 SASEGT come from the germline V gene. V lost 4 bases, J lost 5 bases, and 14 bases lay in between. Written as DNA, the CDR3 is TGTGCCAGCAGTGCTGGGCGAGAATGGGAGACCCAGTACTTC. Protein product: CASSAGREWETQYF.